These 19 T cell receptor beta chains came from one sample sequenced in a study of cytomegalovirus exposure and HLA in healthy donors. The PCR employed 60 Vbeta primers together with 13 Jbeta primers. TCRdb's table, derived via immunoSEQ multiplex PCR, lists solely in-frame clones and lacks some. The table lists approximately 220,000 clones, over 60% of them singletons. Material: PBMCs. The receptors derive from a middle-aged man in good health and CMV-seronegative.

V gene TRBV6-6 combines with J gene TRBJ1-1; D might be TRBD1 (6 bases). The CDR3 is 12 residues long. Germline values: CDR1 MNHNY, CDR2 SVGAGI (reference sequence). V lost 6 bases and J 6 bases, leaving 11 bases between the germline ends. The CDR3 protein is CASRQGLSEAFF. CDR3 nucleotide sequence: TGTGCCAGCAGACAGGGTTTATCTGAAGCTTTCTTT.

V and J are TRBV2 and TRBJ2-5, with 9 bases matching TRBD2. The better agreement between TRBJ2-7 and the DNA end casts doubt on the J call. The V gene's germline CDR1 is SNHLY and CDR2 FYNNEI. There are 14 residues in the CDR3. This chain's CDR3 is CAGSTSGTTYEQYF. CDR3 bases: TGTGCCGGATCGACTAGCGGAACTACCTACGAGCAGTACTTC.

This clone has only a few counts. The V call is TRBV2, the J call TRBJ2-2; 12 bases line up with TRBD2. The CDR3 loop spans 16 amino acids. The germline V gene has CDR1 SNHLY and CDR2 FYNNEI. V was clipped by 3 bases and J by 6 bases; unmatched bases: 5. The CDR3, as DNA: TGTGCCAGCAGTGAGGACCCTAGCGGGAGGGCCGGGGAGCTGTTTTTT. Protein product: CASSEDPSGRAGELFF.

This rearrangement joins TRBV7-6 to TRBJ1-4, with D uncertain. CDR3 length equals 15 residues. Trimming removed 1 base from V and 7 bases from J, with 13 bases in between. Germline V gene lookup returns CDR1 SGHVS and CDR2 FNYEAQ. CDR3 residues: CASSLGATPSEKLFF. The DNA of the CDR3 is TGTGCCAGCAGCTTAGGGGCAACTCCCTCTGAAAAACTGTTTTTT.

The rearrangement joins TRBV19 to TRBJ2-3; possible D gene TRBD1, 6 bases. The V gene's germline CDR1 is LNHDA and CDR2 SQIVND (reference sequence). The length of the CDR3 is 15 residues. Trimming stripped 10 bases from V and 3 bases from J, with 20 bases between. As DNA, the CDR3 is TGTGCCACCAATGCACGACAGGTGGGGACAGATACGCAGTATTTT. Translating gives CATNARQVGTDTQYF.

This clone was counted only a few times. The identical CDR3 is also encoded by other nucleotide sequences in the sample. Here the CDR3 DNA reads TGTGCCAGCAGCGTAGCGGGGGAGAACACTGAAGCTTTCTTT. This encodes CASSVAGENTEAFF. This chain connects TRBV9 to TRBJ1-1, with D tentatively TRBD1 (5 bases). Germline values: CDR1 SGDLS, CDR2 YYNGEE. This CDR3 contains 14 residues. Trimming shortened V by 0 bases and J by 1 base, and 7 bases separated the two germline ends. Full variable domain (rest looked up from reference TRBV9 and TRBJ1-1): DSGVTQTPKHLITATGQRVTLRCSPRSGDLSVYWYQQSLDQGLQFLIQYYNGEERAKGNILERFSAQQFPDLHSELNLSSLELGDSALYFCASSVAGENTEAFFGQGTRLTVV.

CDR3 nucleotide sequence: TGTGCCAGCAGCCCCGGGACCGGGGAGCTGTTTTTT. Its protein product is CASSPGTGELFF. The rearrangement joins TRBV7-7 to TRBJ2-2, with D unclear. The CDR3 covers 12 residues. Trimming removed 5 bases at V and 5 bases at J, with 6 bases between. The V gene's germline CDR1 is SSHAT and CDR2 FNYEAQ (reference sequence).

The chain links TRBV7-9 to TRBJ1-3; no clear D. Trimming stripped 6 bases from V and 0 bases from J, with 9 bases between. This CDR3 is built from 14 residues. Germline CDR1 and CDR2: SEHNR and FQNEAQ (reference sequence). The CDR3 nucleotides read TGTGCCAGCAGGCCCGGGGACTCTGGAAACACCATATATTTT. Encoded protein: CASRPGDSGNTIYF. Supplemented by reference TRBV7-9 and TRBJ1-3, the full variable domain reads DTGVSQNPRHKITKRGQNVTFRCDPISEHNRLYWYRQTLGQGPEFLTYFQNEAQLEKSRLLSDRFSAERPKGSFSTLEIQRTEQGDSAMYLCASRPGDSGNTIYFGEGSWLTVV.

The CDR3 loop reads CSVELEVVHEQYF. CDR3 nucleotides: TGCAGCGTTGAACTCGAGGTAGTCCACGAGCAGTACTTC. The V call is TRBV29-1, the J call TRBJ2-7; D uncertain. Germline CDR1 reads SQVTM; CDR2 reads ANQGSEA. The V gene lost 2 bases and the J gene lost 5 bases, with 13 bases spanning the gap. CDR3 size: 13 residues.

The V call is TRBV19, the J call TRBJ2-1; 8 bases line up with TRBD1. Germline CDR1 is LNHDA and CDR2 is SQIVND (reference sequence). Trimming at V came to 9 bases and at J to 5 bases, leaving 0 bases not matched to a gene. The CDR3 covers 11 residues. Written as DNA, the CDR3 is TGTGCCAGGACAGGGGACAATGAGCAGTTCTTC. It translates to CARTGDNEQFF.

The V and J genes are TRBV18 and TRBJ2-7; possibly TRBD1 for D (7 bases). Germline CDR1 KGHSH, CDR2 LQKENI. The CDR3 is 13 residues long. Trimming took off 6 bases at V and 6 bases at J, with 15 bases between the two ends. CDR3 DNA: TGTGCCAGCTCGAACAAGGAGGGGGCCGAGCAGTACTTC. It encodes CASSNKEGAEQYF.

CDR3 nucleotide sequence: TGTGCCAGCTCGCCGAATGAACTCGAGCAGTACTTC. It codes for CASSPNELEQYF. V usage is TRBV18 and J usage is TRBJ2-7; no firm D call. This CDR3 spans 12 amino acids. V was shortened by 6 bases and J by 6 bases, with 12 bases between the two germline ends. Germline CDR1 reads KGHSH; CDR2 reads LQKENI.

The chain employs TRBV4-1 and TRBJ1-2, with D possibly being TRBD1 (5 bases). The CDR3 consists of 14 residues. CDR1 and CDR2 (germline): MGHRA, YSYEKL. Trimming cost V 0 bases and J 3 bases, with 8 bases left between them. CDR3 sequence: CASSQEPTDYGYTF. The CDR3 DNA is TGCGCCAGCAGCCAAGAGCCGACAGACTATGGCTACACCTTC.

The CDR3 is CASSRASGVTGELFF. The CDR3, as DNA: TGTGCCAGCAGCCGGGCTAGCGGGGTCACCGGGGAGCTGTTTTTT. The chain couples TRBV4-2 to TRBJ2-2, with 9 bases that match TRBD2. The J segment lost 4 bases and the V segment lost 4 bases, leaving 4 bases of the junction unmatched. CDR3 length equals 15 residues. Per germline, CDR1 LGHNA and CDR2 YNFKEQ.

This chain uses TRBV4-3 with TRBJ1-2; D might be TRBD1 (5 bases). V lost 2 bases and J 7 bases, leaving 14 bases between the germline ends. Germline V gives CDR1 LGHNA, CDR2 YSLEER. The CDR3 runs 14 residues. The CDR3 DNA sequence: TGCGCCAGCAGCCAACCCTACGGGGGAAGTGGCTACACCTTC. It translates to CASSQPYGGSGYTF.

V usage is TRBV2 and J usage is TRBJ2-6; weak D call: TRBD2 (6 bases). Trimming removed 4 bases at V and 2 bases at J, with 15 bases between. CDR1 and CDR2 (germline): SNHLY, FYNNEI. The CDR3 extends over 17 amino acids. The CDR3 sequence: CASSGKGRGTGANVLTF. In DNA form, the CDR3 reads TGTGCCAGCAGTGGCAAGGGCCGGGGGACTGGGGCCAACGTCCTGACTTTC.

The V call is TRBV28, the J call TRBJ2-7; D is uncertain. The V end lost 3 bases, the J end lost 2 bases, and 8 bases lay between the germline ends. The CDR3 has 13 amino acids. Germline-derived CDR1 and CDR2 are MDHEN and SYDVKM. The CDR3 protein is CASSLPGAYEQYF. The CDR3 nucleotides are TGTGCCAGCAGTTTGCCCGGAGCCTACGAGCAGTACTTC. The whole variable domain, remainder taken from reference TRBV28 and TRBJ2-7, is DVKVTQSSRYLVKRTGEKVFLECVQDMDHENMFWYRQDPGLGLRLIYFSYDVKMKEKGDIPEGYSVSREKKERFSLILESASTNQTSMYLCASSLPGAYEQYFGPGTRLTVT.

The V gene is TRBV18, the J gene TRBJ2-3; weak D call: TRBD2 (7 bases). This CDR3 region has 17 residues. The V gene's germline CDR1 is KGHSH and CDR2 LQKENI. The V and J ends lost 4 bases and 3 bases respectively, with 20 bases between them. The CDR3, as DNA: TGTGCCAGCTCACTTCGAGCCGGGGGGCGGGGGACAGATACGCAGTATTTT. Translating it yields CASSLRAGGRGTDTQYF.

V usage is TRBV27 and J usage is TRBJ1-5; D ambiguous. Between the trimmed V and J ends, which lost 5 bases and 1 base, there was a span of 18 bases. CDR3 length equals 17 residues. Germline V gives CDR1 MNHEY, CDR2 SMNVEV (reference sequence). The CDR3 sequence: CASSLRGSVWSNQPQHF. The CDR3, as DNA: TGTGCCAGCAGTCTACGCGGCTCAGTTTGGAGCAATCAGCCCCAGCATTTT.